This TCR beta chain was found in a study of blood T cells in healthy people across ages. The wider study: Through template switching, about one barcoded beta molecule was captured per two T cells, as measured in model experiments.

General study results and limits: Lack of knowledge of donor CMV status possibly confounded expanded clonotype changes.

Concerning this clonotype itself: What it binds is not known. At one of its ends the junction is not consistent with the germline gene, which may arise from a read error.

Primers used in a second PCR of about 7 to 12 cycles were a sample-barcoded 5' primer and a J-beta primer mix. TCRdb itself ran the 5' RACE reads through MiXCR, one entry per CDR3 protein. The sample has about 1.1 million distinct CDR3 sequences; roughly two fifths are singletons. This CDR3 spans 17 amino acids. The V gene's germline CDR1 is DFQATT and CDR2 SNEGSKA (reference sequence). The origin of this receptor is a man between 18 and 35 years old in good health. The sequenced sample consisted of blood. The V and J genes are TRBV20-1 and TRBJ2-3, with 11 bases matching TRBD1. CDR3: CSARDGTGGFLTETQYF. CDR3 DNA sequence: TGCAGTGCTAGAGATGGGACAGGGGGTTTTTTGACAGAGACGCAGTATTTT.